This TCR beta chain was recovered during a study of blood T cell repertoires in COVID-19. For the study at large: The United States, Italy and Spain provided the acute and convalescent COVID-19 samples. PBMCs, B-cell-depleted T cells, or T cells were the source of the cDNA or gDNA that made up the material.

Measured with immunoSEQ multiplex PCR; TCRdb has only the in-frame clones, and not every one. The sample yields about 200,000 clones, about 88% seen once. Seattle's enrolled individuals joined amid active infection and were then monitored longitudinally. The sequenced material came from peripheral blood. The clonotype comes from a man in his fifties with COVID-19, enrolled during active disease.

CDR3 sequence: CASSLVGRDSPLHF. Written as DNA, the CDR3 is TGTGCCAGCAGCTTAGTGGGCCGAGATTCACCCCTCCACTTT. This rearrangement joins TRBV7-3 to TRBJ1-6; D remains unclear. Deletions cut 2 bases from V and 8 bases from J, with 10 bases between. Germline lookup yields CDR1 SGHTA and CDR2 FQGTGA. The CDR3 totals 14 residues.